The subject of this entry is one TCR beta chain. This record comes from a study of cytomegalovirus exposure and HLA in healthy donors. V lost 7 bases and J 7 bases, leaving 19 bases between the germline ends. Looked up from germline, CDR1 is MNHEY and CDR2 is SMNVEV (reference sequence). The CDR3 runs 14 residues. Vbeta (60) and Jbeta (13) primers were used in the PCR. Data came from immunoSEQ multiplex PCR; TCRdb stores just in-frame clones and leaves some out. The sample carries around 210,000 clones, around 80% recorded once. The sequence was obtained from a boy between 10 and 17 years old in good health and CMV-seronegative. The material sequenced was PBMCs. V is TRBV27 and J is TRBJ1-2, with D hard to call. For the CDR3, the DNA is TGTGCCAGCACCGAGTCGTGGGGTAGCGGTGGCTACACCTTC. Translation: CASTESWGSGGYTF.